The next 13 T cell receptor beta chains were all read from a single sample in a study of T cells in Graves' hyperthyroidism and ophthalmopathy. RNA transcripts yielded amplified TCR beta CDR3 regions. An initial round of RT-PCR targeting the TCR CDR3 relied on the HTBI primer set. TCRdb reanalysed the multiplex PCR reads using MiXCR and keeps one entry per CDR3 protein. This table has fewer than 400,000 distinct CDR3 sequences, around 25% appearing once. The sequencing input was blood. These receptors all stem from a man aged 50 to 60 with Graves' hyperthyroidism.

There are a few counts of this clonotype. The chain employs TRBV29-1 and TRBJ1-1; D not certain. The CDR3 runs 13 residues. V was trimmed by 2 bases and J by 4 bases, leaving 11 bases between them. The V gene's germline CDR1 is SQVTM and CDR2 ANQGSEA. The CDR3 nucleotides are TGCAGCGTTGAAAAGCGTCTGGTCACTGAAGCTTTCTTT. As protein: CSVEKRLVTEAFF. Drawing the rest from reference TRBV29-1 and TRBJ1-1, the complete variable domain is SAVISQKPSRDICQRGTSLTIQCQVDSQVTMMFWYRQQPGQSLTLIATANQGSEATYESGFVIDKFPISRPNLTFSTLTVSNMSPEDSSIYLCSVEKRLVTEAFFGQGTRLTVV.

This chain links TRBV27 with TRBJ2-7; no clear D gene. This CDR3 has 16 residues. Germline V CDR1 and CDR2: MNHEY, SMNVEV (reference sequence). Trimming left V 4 bases short and J 7 bases short, with 23 bases between. This CDR3 reads CASSYSARLPAGEQYF. The CDR3 region has the DNA TGTGCCAGCAGTTACTCAGCTCGGCTTCCTGCTGGAGAGCAGTACTTC.

This clonotype showed up many times. The rearrangement uses TRBV28 and TRBJ2-7, with 11 nucleotides matching TRBD1. Germline CDR1 reads MDHEN; CDR2 reads SYDVKM. V was clipped by 8 bases and J by 6 bases; unmatched bases: 9. The CDR3 has 14 amino acids. CDR3 DNA sequence: TGTGCCAGCGTGGCACGGGACAGGGGGTTCGAGCAGTACTTC. This sequence encodes CASVARDRGFEQYF.

This clonotype appeared many times. The CDR3 DNA sequence: TGTGCCAGCAGTGAGGACATGAACATCTACGAGCAGTACTTC. Translation: CASSEDMNIYEQYF. The chain recombines TRBV12-3 or TRBV12-4 with TRBJ2-7; a weak D match, TRBD1 (5 bases). CDR3 length: 14 residues. Trimming took off 5 bases at V and 3 bases at J, with 14 bases between the two ends.

In regard to this clonotype: Relative to the germline gene, one junction end is altered; a read error may explain this. This chain connects TRBV7-2 to TRBJ2-7; D possibly corresponds to TRBD2 (7 bases). From germline, CDR1 is SGHTA and CDR2 FQGNSA. The CDR3 has 14 amino acids. The CDR3 sequence: CASSPEGGSHEQYF. Here the CDR3 DNA reads TGCGCCAGCAGCCCCGAGGGGGGGAGCCACGAGCAGTACTTC.

In this sample, this clonotype turned up a few times. The chain joins TRBV5-1 to TRBJ2-1, with 7 bases fitting TRBD2. Germline values: CDR1 SGHRS, CDR2 YFSETQ. This CDR3 has 15 amino acids. V lost 2 bases and J lost 8; bases outside the gene matches: 10. CDR3 region: CASSFGGVEQDEQFF. The CDR3 DNA reads TGCGCCAGCAGCTTTGGGGGGGTTGAACAGGATGAGCAGTTCTTC.

This clonotype occurred many times. The rearrangement links TRBV28 to TRBJ1-2; D is unclear. This CDR3 comprises 15 residues. CDR1 and CDR2 (germline): MDHEN, SYDVKM. V gave up 5 bases and J gave up 7 bases, with 20 bases separating them. The CDR3 coding sequence is TGTGCCAGCAGTCTCCCCCGCGCACGAGGGTCTGGCTACACCTTC. Its protein product is CASSLPRARGSGYTF.

This clonotype was detected many times. This sequence joins TRBV6-5 and TRBJ2-7; D uncertain. V shed 6 bases and J shed 4 bases, with 4 bases lying between them. Per the germline V gene, CDR1 is MNHEY and CDR2 is SVGAGI. This CDR3 has 10 residues. The CDR3 coding sequence is TGTGCCAGCAGGACGTACGAGCAGTACTTC. Protein: CASRTYEQYF.

This sequence joins TRBV29-1 and TRBJ2-1; weak D call: TRBD1 (5 bases). Germline loops: CDR1 SQVTM, CDR2 ANQGSEA. With 0 bases removed from V and 4 bases from J, the gap between germline ends came to 16 bases. The CDR3 is 16 amino acids. The CDR3 sequence is CSVEDLAGSGYNEQFF. In DNA form, the CDR3 reads TGCAGCGTTGAAGATCTCGCAGGGTCTGGATACAATGAGCAGTTCTTC.

This clonotype was counted between two and nine times. CDR3 sequence reads: CAIKGDRRTNEQFF. The CDR3 DNA follows: TGTGCCATCAAAGGAGACAGGAGAACCAATGAGCAGTTCTTC. The chain recombines TRBV10-3 with TRBJ2-1, with D perhaps matching TRBD1 (6 bases). V was clipped by 7 bases and J by 6 bases, with 16 bases between them. Germline V CDR1 and CDR2: ENHRY, SYGVKD. The CDR3 consists of 14 residues.

The chain combines TRBV12-3 or TRBV12-4 with TRBJ2-3, with TRBD2 matching over 11 bases. The CDR3 contains 18 residues. J gave up 1 base and V 6 bases, and 12 bases lay outside the gene matches. The CDR3 protein is CASSPRTSGFGGTDTQYF. CDR3 DNA sequence: TGTGCCAGCAGCCCACGGACTAGCGGGTTTGGGGGCACAGATACGCAGTATTTT.

This clonotype appeared many times. The J gene is TRBJ2-2, the V gene TRBV7-2; TRBD2 aligns across 8 bases. The germline CDR1 and CDR2 sequences are SGHTA and FQGNSA. The CDR3 extends over 15 amino acids. The ends lost 5 bases at V and 3 bases at J; junction bases unmatched: 5. The CDR3 coding sequence is TGTGCCAGCAGCCGTAGCGGGACGGACACCGGGGAGCTGTTTTTT. Its protein product is CASSRSGTDTGELFF. Together with reference TRBV7-2 and TRBJ2-2, the CDR3 gives the full variable domain: GAGVSQSPSNKVTEKGKDVELRCDPISGHTALYWYRQSLGQGLEFLIYFQGNSAPDKSGLPSDRFSAERTGGSVSTLTIQRTQQEDSAVYLCASSRSGTDTGELFFGEGSRLTVL.

This clonotype was seen a handful of times. This rearrangement joins TRBV28 to TRBJ1-5, with 8 bases fitting TRBD1. Trimming at V came to 4 bases and at J to 2 bases, leaving 4 bases not matched to a gene. The CDR3 covers 15 residues. Germline loops: CDR1 MDHEN, CDR2 SYDVKM. CDR3 in amino acids: CASSSWGQGNQPQHF. CDR3 nucleotide sequence: TGTGCCAGCAGTTCCTGGGGACAGGGCAATCAGCCCCAGCATTTT.